Listed here are 28 T cell receptor beta chains from one sample, sequenced in a study of cytomegalovirus exposure and HLA in healthy donors. Vbeta (60) and Jbeta (13) primers were used in the PCR. The table came from immunoSEQ multiplex PCR; TCRdb's copy has only in-frame clones and leaves some out. The sample lists 100,000 to 150,000 clones, more than 60% occurring once. The sequencing sample was made of PBMCs. The receptors come from a woman aged 45-60 years in good health and CMV-seropositive.

The CDR3 bases are TGTGCCAGCAGCAAAGGAAAGAGGGCAGGAGCGGACAGCTCCTACAATGAGCAGTTCTTC. It encodes CASSKGKRAGADSSYNEQFF. The V call is TRBV21-1, the J call TRBJ2-1; TRBD1, the table's D call, was not compared with the DNA. TRBV21-1 is a pseudogene segment. The CDR3 extends over 20 amino acids.

The genes are TRBV7-3 and TRBJ2-5; 9 nucleotides agree with TRBD1. CDR1 and CDR2 (germline): SGHTA, FQGTGA. The CDR3 spans 15 residues. V lost 1 base to trimming and J lost 5 bases; unmatched junction nucleotides: 5. CDR3 nucleotides: TGTGCCAGCAGCTTAATGGGACAGGGAACCGAGACCCAGTACTTC. This translates into CASSLMGQGTETQYF.

V is TRBV19 and J is TRBJ1-5; D is possibly TRBD1 (6 bases). V lost 6 bases and J lost 4, with 16 bases in between. The germline gives CDR1 LNHDA, CDR2 SQIVND (reference sequence). This CDR3 is built from 15 residues. The CDR3 here is CASRSSGALNQPQHF. The CDR3 region has the DNA TGTGCCAGTAGGTCCTCAGGGGCTTTAAATCAGCCCCAGCATTTT.

The J gene is TRBJ2-3, the V gene TRBV7-3; D call uncertain. The CDR3 contains 16 residues. The germline V and J ends were trimmed by 2 bases and 5 bases, with 17 bases remaining between them. Germline-derived CDR1 and CDR2 are SGHTA and FQGTGA. The CDR3 reads CASSLLGPRQVDTQYF. The CDR3 DNA reads as TGTGCCAGCAGCTTACTCGGCCCTCGGCAGGTAGATACGCAGTATTTT.

The rearrangement joins TRBV7-6 to TRBJ2-7, with TRBD1 matching over 10 bases. The V gene end was trimmed by 5 bases and the J gene end by 3 bases; junction bases not matched to a gene: 10. The CDR3 has 16 amino acids. Germline V gene data show CDR1 as SGHVS and CDR2 as FNYEAQ. The CDR3 reads CASSPSGGQGNYEQYF. In DNA form, the CDR3 reads TGTGCCAGCAGCCCTTCAGGGGGACAGGGGAACTACGAGCAGTACTTC.

The chain uses TRBV9 and TRBJ2-1; 8 bases map to TRBD2. Germline CDR1 reads SGDLS; CDR2 reads YYNGEE. The J segment lost 8 bases and the V segment lost 1 base, leaving 8 bases of the junction unmatched. The CDR3 has 15 residues. The CDR3 coding sequence is TGTGCCAGCAGCGTAAAGACGGGAGGGGCACATGAGCAGTTCTTC. Its translation is CASSVKTGGAHEQFF.

DNA of the CDR3: TGTGCCAGCAGCGGGGGGACAGGCAATCAGCCCCAGCATTTT. Translation: CASSGGTGNQPQHF. The chain links TRBV7-2 to TRBJ1-5, with 7 bases that match TRBD1. V lost 5 bases, J lost 2 bases, and 3 bases stayed unmatched. From germline, CDR1 is SGHTA and CDR2 FQGNSA. There are 14 residues in the CDR3.

CDR3 sequence: CASSFIYSGNTIYF. In DNA, the CDR3 is TGTGCCAGCAGCTTCATCTACTCTGGAAACACCATATATTTT. The gene calls are TRBV5-6 and TRBJ1-3, with D uncertain. The germline CDR1 and CDR2 sequences are SGHDT and YYEEEE. The CDR3 extends over 14 amino acids. Trimming took 2 bases from V and 0 from J, leaving 6 bases between them.

In DNA form, the CDR3 reads TGTGCCAGCAGCCTTGGGCTAGCGGGAGTCAGCGAGCAGTACTTC. Its translation: CASSLGLAGVSEQYF. This chain uses TRBV7-8 with TRBJ2-7; 10 nucleotides line up with TRBD2. This CDR3 contains 15 residues. The ends lost 5 bases at V and 6 bases at J; junction bases unmatched: 10. Germline V CDR1 and CDR2: SGHVS, FQNEAQ.

The chain links TRBV7-2 to TRBJ2-3, with D unclear. This CDR3 contains 13 residues. The V end was cut by 3 bases, the J end by 0 bases, with 4 bases between. CDR1 SGHTA and CDR2 FQGNSA come from the germline V gene. The CDR3 protein is CASSFPSTDTQYF. The CDR3 DNA reads as TGTGCCAGCAGCTTTCCTAGCACAGATACGCAGTATTTT. Looking up the rest from reference TRBV7-2 and TRBJ2-3 gives the full variable domain: GAGVSQSPSNKVTEKGKDVELRCDPISGHTALYWYRQSLGQGLEFLIYFQGNSAPDKSGLPSDRFSAERTGGSVSTLTIQRTQQEDSAVYLCASSFPSTDTQYFGPGTRLTVL.

The CDR3 DNA reads as TGCAGCGTTGAGAGGGACTCCTACGAGCAGTACTTC. As protein: CSVERDSYEQYF. The J gene is TRBJ2-7, the V gene TRBV29-1, with D perhaps TRBD2 (5 bases). This CDR3 has 12 amino acids. Germline CDR1 reads SQVTM; CDR2 reads ANQGSEA. The V end was cut by 3 bases, the J end by 0 bases, with 6 bases between.

The chain employs TRBV11-2 and TRBJ2-3; TRBD2 matches 8 bases. The CDR3 runs 13 residues. The V gene end was trimmed by 5 bases and the J gene end by 6 bases; junction bases not matched to a gene: 4. CDR1 and CDR2 from the germline V gene are SGHAT and FQNNGV. CDR3 bases: TGTGCCAGCAGCCCAAGACTAGCGGATACGCAGTATTTT. This codes for CASSPRLADTQYF. Looking up the rest from reference TRBV11-2 and TRBJ2-3 gives the full variable domain: EAGVAQSPRYKIIEKRQSVAFWCNPISGHATLYWYQQILGQGPKLLIQFQNNGVVDDSQLPKDRFSAERLKGVDSTLKIQPAKLEDSAVYLCASSPRLADTQYFGPGTRLTVL.

This clone has just a few counts. The V and J genes are TRBV4-2 and TRBJ2-7; 11 nucleotides align to TRBD1. The V gene's germline CDR1 is LGHNA and CDR2 YNFKEQ. This CDR3 contains 15 residues. J lost 5 bases, V lost 4 bases, and 7 bases had no gene match. Here the CDR3 reads CASSRIGTGGDEQYF. As DNA, the CDR3 is TGTGCCAGCAGCCGGATAGGGACAGGGGGGGACGAGCAGTACTTC.

The chain uses TRBV9 and TRBJ2-1, with D possibly matching TRBD1 (5 bases). Trimming removed 0 bases at V and 6 bases at J, with 10 bases between. Germline V lookup: CDR1 SGDLS, CDR2 YYNGEE. The CDR3 consists of 14 residues. CDR3 sequence reads: CASSVGTRVNEQFF. The CDR3 DNA reads as TGTGCCAGCAGCGTAGGGACAAGAGTCAATGAGCAGTTCTTC.

V is TRBV9 and J is TRBJ2-3; 7 bases agree with TRBD2. Germline assignment: CDR1 SGDLS and CDR2 YYNGEE. The length of the CDR3 is 14 residues. The J segment lost 7 bases and the V segment lost 4 bases, leaving 9 bases of the junction unmatched. CDR3 sequence (DNA): TGTGCCAGCAGCTCCTCACTGGGGGGGAATACGCAGTATTTT. This gives the protein CASSSSLGGNTQYF. The complete variable domain, with remaining parts taken from reference TRBV9 and TRBJ2-3, reads DSGVTQTPKHLITATGQRVTLRCSPRSGDLSVYWYQQSLDQGLQFLIQYYNGEERAKGNILERFSAQQFPDLHSELNLSSLELGDSALYFCASSSSLGGNTQYFGPGTRLTVL.

The gene calls are TRBV7-3 and TRBJ1-1; TRBD1 might be the D (5 bases). CDR3 length: 14 residues. Germline V gives CDR1 SGHTA, CDR2 FQGTGA. Trimming removed 5 bases at V and 1 base at J, with 11 bases between. The CDR3 loop reads CASSPGRGNTEAFF. CDR3 nucleotide sequence: TGTGCCAGCAGCCCCGGTAGGGGGAACACTGAAGCTTTCTTT.

Here the CDR3 reads CASRQSGATYNEQFF. CDR3 DNA sequence: TGTGCCAGCAGACAGAGCGGGGCGACCTACAATGAGCAGTTCTTC. This chain uses TRBV7-9 with TRBJ2-1; 7 bases are a match to TRBD2. V gave up 6 bases and J gave up 2 bases; unmatched junction bases: 7. This CDR3 has 15 residues. Germline V CDR1 and CDR2: SEHNR, FQNEAQ (reference sequence). Full variable domain (outside the CDR3, taken from reference TRBV7-9 and TRBJ2-1): DTGVSQNPRHKITKRGQNVTFRCDPISEHNRLYWYRQTLGQGPEFLTYFQNEAQLEKSRLLSDRFSAERPKGSFSTLEIQRTEQGDSAMYLCASRQSGATYNEQFFGPGTRLTVL.

The genes are TRBV7-2 and TRBJ1-5, with 7 bases fitting TRBD1. V trimming: 5 bases; J trimming: 1 base; junction bases outside the gene matches: 8. Germline V lookup: CDR1 SGHTA, CDR2 FQGNSA. The CDR3 length is 16 residues. The CDR3 loop is CASSRQGKGSNQPQHF. CDR3 nucleotides: TGTGCCAGCAGCCGACAGGGTAAAGGGAGCAATCAGCCCCAGCATTTT.

In DNA form, the CDR3 reads TGTGCCAGTAGTCCCGGACTAGCGGGGGAGCCCTACGAGCAGTACTTC. It codes for CASSPGLAGEPYEQYF. V and J are TRBV19 and TRBJ2-7; TRBD2 matches 13 bases. The CDR3 extends over 16 amino acids. The J segment lost 2 bases and the V segment lost 5 bases, leaving 6 bases of the junction unmatched. Germline loops: CDR1 LNHDA, CDR2 SQIVND (reference sequence).

The chain is built from TRBV7-2 and TRBJ2-5; 8 bases are a match to TRBD2. Germline V gene sequence: CDR1 SGHTA, CDR2 FQGNSA. This CDR3 is 15 amino acids long. V trimming: 1 base; J trimming: 8 bases; junction bases outside the gene matches: 9. The DNA of the CDR3 is TGTGCCAGCAGCTTAGTGGCTAGCGGGCTAAGAACCCAGTACTTC. Its translation: CASSLVASGLRTQYF.

V is TRBV27 and J is TRBJ2-1, with 11 positions matching TRBD2. Germline loops: CDR1 MNHEY, CDR2 SMNVEV (reference sequence). CDR3 length: 15 residues. Losses at the gene ends were 5 bases for V and 14 bases for J; bases not matched to a gene: 14. The CDR3 is CASSPWTSGSGREFF. CDR3 in DNA: TGTGCCAGCAGTCCATGGACTAGCGGGTCGGGGAGGGAGTTCTTC.

The chain uses TRBV7-2 and TRBJ1-5, with a tentative D call TRBD1 (5 bases). The CDR3 totals 14 residues. The germline CDR1 and CDR2 sequences are SGHTA and FQGNSA. V lost 5 bases to trimming and J lost 2 bases, with 10 bases between them. CDR3 coding DNA: TGTGCCAGCAGCGGGCAGGGTGGCAATCAGCCCCAGCATTTT. The encoded protein is CASSGQGGNQPQHF.

The V and J genes are TRBV9 and TRBJ2-2; D perhaps matches TRBD2 (5 bases). The CDR3 sequence is 15 residues long. Germline-derived CDR1 and CDR2 are SGDLS and YYNGEE. Trimming left V 0 bases short and J 4 bases short, with 10 bases between. The CDR3 loop is CASSVGLASTGELFF. The DNA for the CDR3 is TGTGCCAGCAGCGTAGGCTTAGCGTCCACCGGGGAGCTGTTTTTT.

This chain joins TRBV7-2 and TRBJ2-3; TRBD2 aligns across 9 bases. J was trimmed by 4 bases and V by 6 bases; bases with no gene match: 8. The CDR3 contains 15 residues. CDR1 and CDR2 (germline): SGHTA, FQGNSA. The CDR3 region is CASSGRREGSDTQYF. The CDR3 nucleotides read TGTGCCAGCAGTGGTCGGCGGGAGGGGTCAGATACGCAGTATTTT.

In this sample, this clone turned up a few times. The gene calls are TRBV30 and TRBJ1-2; D is unclear. The CDR3 length is 12 residues. Deletions cut 2 bases from V and 0 bases from J, with 4 bases between. Germline-derived CDR1 and CDR2 are GTSNPN and SVGIG (reference sequence). Written as DNA, the CDR3 is TGTGCCTGGAGTTTAACTAACTATGGCTACACCTTC. It yields the protein CAWSLTNYGYTF.

The chain uses TRBV6-5 and TRBJ1-1; 7 bases map to TRBD1. CDR3 length: 15 residues. From germline, CDR1 is MNHEY and CDR2 SVGAGI. V trimming: 5 bases; J trimming: 0 bases; junction bases outside the gene matches: 6. CDR3 sequence (DNA): TGTGCCAGCAGTCGGACAGGTAAGATGAACACTGAAGCTTTCTTT. Its protein is CASSRTGKMNTEAFF.

J is TRBJ2-5 and V is TRBV6-1; weak D call: TRBD2 (5 bases). Germline CDR1 reads MNHNS; CDR2 reads SASEGT. V lost 2 bases and J lost 5, with 15 bases in between. There are 15 residues in the CDR3. The CDR3 spells CASSEIKGSGETQYF. In DNA form, the CDR3 reads TGTGCCAGCAGTGAAATAAAGGGTTCGGGGGAGACCCAGTACTTC.

For the CDR3, the DNA is TGTGCCAGCAGTTGGGCAGACAAAGAGACCCAGTACTTC. Amino acid sequence: CASSWADKETQYF. The gene calls are TRBV2 and TRBJ2-5; the D is unclear. Trimming stripped 5 bases from V and 3 bases from J, with 10 bases between. The CDR3 has 13 amino acids. Per the germline V gene, CDR1 is SNHLY and CDR2 is FYNNEI.